The 13 T cell receptor beta chains in this list originate from one sample, sequenced in a study of OX40 agonist ivuxolimab in advanced cancers. Profiling relied on immunoSEQ multiplex PCR, and the TCRdb table lists in-frame clones only, not all of them. The table records tens of thousands of clones, more than 70% of them present only once. The sequencing used CD4+ or CD8+ T cells sorted from blood, collected in a trial of the OX40 agonist ivuxolimab. The receptors come from an adult with an advanced solid tumor such as melanoma, head and neck, liver or kidney cancer.

As regards this clone: One end of the junction varies from germline; a read error may be responsible. This rearrangement joins TRBV5-8 to TRBJ1-2, with TRBD1 as a possible D gene (6 bases). Germline V gene lookup returns CDR1 SGHTS and CDR2 YDEGEE. CDR3 length: 17 amino acids. The CDR3 region has the DNA TGCGCCAGCAGCCCTCAAACCGGGGGGCCGGCGGTCTATGGCTACACCTTC. It encodes CASSPQTGGPAVYGYTF.

The rearrangement links TRBV10-3 to TRBJ2-7; 7 positions agree with TRBD2. The CDR3 loop spans 14 amino acids. Trimming took 6 bases from V and 0 from J; bases not matched to a gene: 5. Looked up from germline, CDR1 is ENHRY and CDR2 is SYGVKD. CDR3 DNA sequence: TGTGCCATCAGGGACGGGAGGAGCTCCTACGAGCAGTACTTC. Amino acid sequence: CAIRDGRSSYEQYF.

This chain joins TRBV14 and TRBJ2-7; the D is unclear. V was trimmed by 0 bases and J by 4 bases, leaving 10 bases between them. CDR3 length: 14 amino acids. Germline lookup yields CDR1 SGHDN and CDR2 FVKESK. The CDR3 spells CASSQEDREYEQYF. The CDR3 coding sequence is TGTGCCAGCAGCCAAGAAGATCGTGAGTACGAGCAGTACTTC.

The V and J genes are TRBV7-2 and TRBJ1-5; D gene unclear. Trimming pared 5 bases from V and 3 bases from J, leaving 8 bases between. This CDR3 spans 13 amino acids. Germline V gene sequence: CDR1 SGHTA, CDR2 FQGNSA. In nucleotides, the CDR3 is TGTGCCAGCAGCAAGTCACCCAATCAGCCCCAGCATTTT. This translates into CASSKSPNQPQHF.

This chain connects TRBV5-1 to TRBJ1-2; D is uncertain. Germline values: CDR1 SGHRS, CDR2 YFSETQ. The CDR3 loop spans 13 amino acids. The germline V and J ends were trimmed by 0 bases and 5 bases, with 8 bases remaining between them. The CDR3 coding sequence is TGCGCCAGCAGCTTGGACAGCGAGTATGGCTACACCTTC. This encodes CASSLDSEYGYTF.

V is TRBV2 and J is TRBJ1-3, with a tentative D call TRBD1 (5 bases). In germline, CDR1 is SNHLY, CDR2 FYNNEI. The CDR3 has 15 amino acids. V was shortened by 1 base and J by 3 bases, with 10 bases between the two germline ends. The CDR3 loop reads CASSEGGFGGNTIYF. The CDR3 DNA reads as TGTGCCAGCAGTGAAGGGGGGTTCGGTGGAAACACCATATATTTT.

CDR3 in amino acids: CATRQILQGLTGELFF. Written as DNA, the CDR3 is TGTGCCACCAGACAGATCCTGCAAGGACTGACCGGGGAGCTGTTTTTT. The chain joins TRBV10-3 to TRBJ2-2; D assignment may be TRBD1 or TRBD2 (5 bases each). Trimming removed 10 bases at V and 5 bases at J, with 23 bases between. In germline, CDR1 is ENHRY, CDR2 SYGVKD. This CDR3 has 16 residues.

The chain links TRBV7-2 to TRBJ2-7; 8 bases are a match to TRBD1. The germline V gene has CDR1 SGHTA and CDR2 FQGNSA. Germline trimming cut 5 bases from V and 1 base from J; bases unmatched to any gene: 7. CDR3 length: 15 amino acids. The CDR3 here is CASSRDRGPSYEQYF. CDR3 DNA sequence: TGTGCCAGCAGCCGAGACAGGGGTCCTTCCTACGAGCAGTACTTC.

As regards this clone: Sequence at one end of the junction differs from germline and may be a read error. The rearrangement links TRBV5-1 to TRBJ1-2, with a possible D match to TRBD1 (5 bases). This CDR3 is built from 13 residues. CDR1 SGHRS and CDR2 YFSETQ come from the germline V gene. CDR3 protein: CASSLSGFEGYAF. Written as DNA, the CDR3 is TGCGCCAGCAGCCTCTCAGGGTTTGAAGGCTACGCCTTC.

The CDR3 DNA sequence: TGTGCCAGCAGCCCCTCCTTAGGGACCTACGAGCAGTACTTC. As protein: CASSPSLGTYEQYF. The chain combines TRBV9 with TRBJ2-7; D is unresolved. The germline gives CDR1 SGDLS, CDR2 YYNGEE. CDR3 length: 14 amino acids. Trimming pared 4 bases from V and 2 bases from J, leaving 13 bases between.

V and J are TRBV6-5 and TRBJ1-2; weak D call: TRBD1 (6 bases). The V end lost 6 bases, the J end lost 2 bases, and 10 bases lay between the germline ends. This CDR3 comprises 13 residues. The germline gives CDR1 MNHEY, CDR2 SVGAGI. CDR3 coding DNA: TGTGCCAGCAGAGTTACAGGGAACTATGGCTACACCTTC. This gives the protein CASRVTGNYGYTF.

The CDR3 DNA reads TGCGCCAGCAGCTTACGGGAAAACACTGAAGCTTTCTTT. It yields the protein CASSLRENTEAFF. The gene calls are TRBV5-1 and TRBJ1-1; D is unresolved. The germline V gene has CDR1 SGHRS and CDR2 YFSETQ. The germline V and J ends were trimmed by 2 bases and 2 bases, with 7 bases remaining between them. The CDR3 totals 13 residues.

V gene TRBV5-1 combines with J gene TRBJ2-5; no reliable D call. The CDR3 loop spans 16 amino acids. Trimming removed 7 bases at V and 2 bases at J, with 21 bases between. Germline CDR1 and CDR2: SGHRS and YFSETQ. The CDR3 loop is CASGPYRVTAQETQYF. CDR3 sequence (DNA): TGCGCCAGCGGCCCGTACCGTGTAACGGCACAAGAGACCCAGTACTTC.